This T cell receptor (beta chain) was found in a study of blood T cell repertoires in COVID-19. About the research overall: Samples representing acute and convalescent COVID-19 were sourced from the United States, Italy and Spain. PBMCs, B-cell-depleted T cells, or T cells provided the cDNA or gDNA that made up the material.

The CDR3 covers 17 residues. V trimming: 1 base; J trimming: 2 bases; junction bases outside the gene matches: 8. Germline CDR1 reads SGHRS; CDR2 reads YFSETQ. Followed longitudinally, the Seattle patients had been enrolled during active infection. As processed by the authors: Reference gene primers were amplified, and this amplification served to estimate nucleated cell counts. TCRdb's table, derived via immunoSEQ multiplex PCR, lists solely in-frame clones and lacks some. D and trimming were read from the DNA, whereas the V and J calls and clone size are those reported in that table. Of some 400,000 clones detected, 87% appear once; the ten largest clones hold roughly 2.1%.

This clonotype was obtained from a woman aged 55-75 years with COVID-19, enrolled during active disease. The chain has TRBV5-1 and TRBJ2-2, with 7 nucleotides matching TRBD1. The sequenced sample was peripheral blood. The CDR3 DNA follows: TGCGCCAGCAGCTTGCCCCCAACAGGGGCTAACACCGGGGAGCTGTTTTTT. It is translated as CASSLPPTGANTGELFF.